The sample holds many counts of the clone carrying this TCR beta chain. Its antigen remains unknown. TCRdb reprocessed the 5' RACE reads with MiXCR, giving one entry per CDR3 protein. The table includes 40,000 to 45,000 distinct CDR3 sequences, around 6.1% detected once. The CDR3 has 16 amino acids. Unmatched junction bases numbered 6, after V lost 2 bases and J lost 0 bases. Germline V gives CDR1 ENHRY, CDR2 SYGVKD. This specimen belongs to a study of early T cells in non-severe SARS-CoV-2 infection. Across the study: Unsorted whole-blood RNA was sequenced in bulk, leaving chains unpaired.

Overall study findings and caveats: Comparison of clonotypes with VDJdb favored anti-spike CD8 responses while missing private and CD4 specificities.

This specimen was whole blood, taken at baseline. V and J are TRBV10-3 and TRBJ1-1; TRBD1 aligns across 7 bases. This receptor was obtained from an adult who was a healthcare worker with PCR-confirmed SARS-CoV-2 infection or an uninfected control (not recorded which). The CDR3 DNA follows: TGTGCCATCAGTGAGAGGGACAGAACCCTGAACACTGAAGCTTTCTTT. Translating gives CAISERDRTLNTEAFF.